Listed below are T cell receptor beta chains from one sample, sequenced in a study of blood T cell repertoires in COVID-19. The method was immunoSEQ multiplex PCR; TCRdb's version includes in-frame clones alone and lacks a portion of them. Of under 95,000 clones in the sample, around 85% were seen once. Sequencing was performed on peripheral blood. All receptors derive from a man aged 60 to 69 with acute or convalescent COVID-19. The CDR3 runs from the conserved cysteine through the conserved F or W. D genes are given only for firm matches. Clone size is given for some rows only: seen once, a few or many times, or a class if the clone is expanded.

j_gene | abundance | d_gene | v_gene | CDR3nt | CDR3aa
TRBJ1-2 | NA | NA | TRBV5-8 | TGTGCCAGCAGCTTGGATGCAGGGTATTTTGGGAATGGCTACACCTTC | CASSLDAGYFGNGYTF
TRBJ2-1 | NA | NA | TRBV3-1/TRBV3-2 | TGTGCCAGCAGCCGAGCGAGTAGCTCCTACAATGAGCAGTTCTTC | CASSRASSSYNEQFF
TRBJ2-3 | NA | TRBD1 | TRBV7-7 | TGTGCCAGCAGCTTATCTCAGGGGGCGGGAGATACGCAGTATTTT | CASSLSQGAGDTQYF
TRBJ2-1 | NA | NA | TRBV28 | TGTGCCAGCAGTCGACTAGTGCAACATGAGCAGTTCTTC | CASSRLVQHEQFF
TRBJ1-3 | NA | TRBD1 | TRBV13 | TGTGCCAGCAGCTTGAGACAGGGCTCTCCGAGAAACACCATATATTTT | CASSLRQGSPRNTIYF
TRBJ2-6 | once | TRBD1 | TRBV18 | TGTGCCAGCTCGAGGACAGGGGCACGGTCTGGGGCCAACGTCCTGACTTTC | CASSRTGARSGANVLTF
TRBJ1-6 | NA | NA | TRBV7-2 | TGTGCCAGCAGCTTAGCCTCCACAGAAAGTATTTATTCACCCCTCCACTTT | CASSLASTESIYSPLHF
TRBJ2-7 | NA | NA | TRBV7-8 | TGTGCCTCGGGACTCGATTCCTACGAGCAGTACTTC | CASGLDSYEQYF
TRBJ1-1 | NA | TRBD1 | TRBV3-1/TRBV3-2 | TGTGCCAGCAGCCAAGTAGGACAGGGGGCTCGGACTGAAGCTTTCTTT | CASSQVGQGARTEAFF
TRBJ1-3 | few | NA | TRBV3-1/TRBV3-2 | TGTGCCAGCAGCCCAATAACGGTTTCTGGAAACACCATATATTTT | CASSPITVSGNTIYF
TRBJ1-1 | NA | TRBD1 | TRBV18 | TGTGCCAGCTCGCGGTTGGGACAGCAGAACACTGAAGCTTTCTTT | CASSRLGQQNTEAFF
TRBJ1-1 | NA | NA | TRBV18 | TGTGCCAGCTCACCGCTGGCGGGAAACACTGAAGCTTTCTTT | CASSPLAGNTEAFF
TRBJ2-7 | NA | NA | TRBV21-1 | TGTGCCAGCACCAATCCCCCGGACAGGGGTCCCCCCTGGTCCTACGAGCAGTACTTC | CASTNPPDRGPPWSYEQYF
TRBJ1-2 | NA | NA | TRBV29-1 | TGCAGCGTCACCTGGAGGGATGGCTACACCTTC | CSVTWRDGYTF
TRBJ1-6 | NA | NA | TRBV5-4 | TGTGCCAGCAGCTCCCCAACGGAGGCGCCTATGCCCCTCCACTTT | CASSSPTEAPMPLHF
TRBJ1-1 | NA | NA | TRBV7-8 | TGTGCCAGCAGCCCACAACGGGCGGGGCCCCTAACGAACACTGAAGCTTTCTTT | CASSPQRAGPLTNTEAFF
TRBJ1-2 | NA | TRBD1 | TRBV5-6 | TGTGCCAGCAGCTGGAACAGGGGGGTCGATGGCTACACCTTC | CASSWNRGVDGYTF
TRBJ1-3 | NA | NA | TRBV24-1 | TGTGCCACCAGCCCAAATGGAAACACCATATATTTT | CATSPNGNTIYF
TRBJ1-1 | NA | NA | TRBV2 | TGTGCCAGCCCTCCCAACTTGAACACTGAAGCTTTCTTT | CASPPNLNTEAFF
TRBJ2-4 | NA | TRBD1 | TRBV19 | TGTGCCAGTAGTTCAGGGACAGGGGGGAACATTCAGTACTTC | CASSSGTGGNIQYF
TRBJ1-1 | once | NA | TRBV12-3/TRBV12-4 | TGTGCCAGCAGTTTTAGGGGTCAAGAAGCTTTCTTT | CASSFRGQEAFF
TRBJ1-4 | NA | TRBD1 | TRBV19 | TGTGCCAGTAGTATGGGACAGGGGAGGACTAATGAAAAACTGTTTTTT | CASSMGQGRTNEKLFF
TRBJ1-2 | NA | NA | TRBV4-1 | TGCGCCAGCAGCCAAAATAGCTTCTATGGCTACACCTTC | CASSQNSFYGYTF
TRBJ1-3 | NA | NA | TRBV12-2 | TGTGCAAGTCGCTTAGCGCTTAGGGGCAGGGGGGACACCATATATTTT | CASRLALRGRGDTIYF
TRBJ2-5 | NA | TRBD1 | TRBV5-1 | TGCGCCAGCAGCTTGGGAGACAGGGGGCGAGGGGAGACCCAGTACTTC | CASSLGDRGRGETQYF
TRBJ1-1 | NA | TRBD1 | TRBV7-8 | TGTGCCAGCAGCTTAGAAGCAGGGACAGGGACATCTGAAGCTTTCTTT | CASSLEAGTGTSEAFF
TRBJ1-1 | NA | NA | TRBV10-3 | TGTGCCATCAGCGGGGGGGCCACTGAAGCTTTCTTT | CAISGGATEAFF
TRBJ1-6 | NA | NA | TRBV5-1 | TGCGCCAGCAGCTTGTTCCCCGGACAGAGGAATTCACCCCTCCACTTT | CASSLFPGQRNSPLHF
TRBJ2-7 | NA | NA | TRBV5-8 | TGTGCCAGCAGCTTGACGGGACATGCCTACGAGCAGTACTTC | CASSLTGHAYEQYF
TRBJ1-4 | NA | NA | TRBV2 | TGTGCCAGCAGTGAAAGCAGGGAAACTAATGAAAAACTGTTTTTT | CASSESRETNEKLFF
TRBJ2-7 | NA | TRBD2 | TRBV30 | TGTGCCAGCAATCGAAGCCCAACTAGCGGGGGCGAGCAGTACTTC | CASNRSPTSGGEQYF
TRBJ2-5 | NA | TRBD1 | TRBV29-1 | TGCAGCGGGACGGACAGGGGGCGCTTCGAGACCCAGTACTTC | CSGTDRGRFETQYF
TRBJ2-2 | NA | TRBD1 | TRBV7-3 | TGTGCCAGCAGCGGGACAGGGAACACCGGGGAGCTGTTTTTT | CASSGTGNTGELFF
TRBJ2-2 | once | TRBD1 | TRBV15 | TGTGCCACCGTATCGGTAGGGGGCTCGAACACCGGGGAGCTGTTTTTT | CATVSVGGSNTGELFF
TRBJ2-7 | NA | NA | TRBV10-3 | TGTGCCATCAGAGGGGCAGGGGATCCTTACGAGCAGTACTTC | CAIRGAGDPYEQYF
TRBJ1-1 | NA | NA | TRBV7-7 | TGTGCCAGCAGCTTCTACAACCCGGAGGACACTGAAGCTTTCTTT | CASSFYNPEDTEAFF
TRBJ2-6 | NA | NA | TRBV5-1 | TGCGCCAGCAGCTCCAGGGGCGGTGGGGCCAACGTCCTGACTTTC | CASSSRGGGANVLTF
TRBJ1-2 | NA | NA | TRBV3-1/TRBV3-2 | TGTGCCAGCAGCCCGGCTGACACCTCCGCAAGTGGCTACACCTTC | CASSPADTSASGYTF
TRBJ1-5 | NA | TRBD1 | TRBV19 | TGTGCCAGTAGTGCCGCAAGGGGGCTAAGCAATCAGCCCCAGCATTTT | CASSAARGLSNQPQHF
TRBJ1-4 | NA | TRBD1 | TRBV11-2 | TGTGCCAGCAGCTTAGGTCGAAAGACAGGGCCTAATGAAAAACTGTTTTTT | CASSLGRKTGPNEKLFF
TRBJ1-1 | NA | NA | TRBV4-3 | TGCGCCAGCAGCCAAGATGGGGGCACCACTGAAGCTTTCTTT | CASSQDGGTTEAFF
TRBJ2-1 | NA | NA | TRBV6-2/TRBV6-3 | TGTGCCAGCAGTTACGGGCAGCTCAATGAGCAGTTCTTC | CASSYGQLNEQFF
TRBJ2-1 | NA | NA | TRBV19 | TGTGCCAGTAGTATACAAGTCTTGAGCTCCTACAATGAGCAGTTCTTC | CASSIQVLSSYNEQFF
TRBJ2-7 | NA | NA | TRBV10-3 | TGTGCCATCAGTGAGTCAATTGTCGGCGGGGAATCCTACGAGCAGTACTTC | CAISESIVGGESYEQYF
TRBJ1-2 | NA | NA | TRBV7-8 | TGTGCCAGCAGCCAACCCCCTTCGGATGGCTACACCTTC | CASSQPPSDGYTF
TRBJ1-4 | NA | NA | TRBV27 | TGTGCCAGCACCTTGAGAGGCTTGCCCGAGGGTCCTAATGAAAAACTGTTTTTT | CASTLRGLPEGPNEKLFF
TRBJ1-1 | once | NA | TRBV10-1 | TGCGCCAGCAGTGAGTCGAAGGGACTGGGAGCTTTCTTT | CASSESKGLGAFF
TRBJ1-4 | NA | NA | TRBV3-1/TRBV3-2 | TGTGCCAGCAGCCAAGGAATGGCAGAGAGGAATGAAAAACTGTTTTTT | CASSQGMAERNEKLFF
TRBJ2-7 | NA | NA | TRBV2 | TGTGCCAGCAGTGACGGCGGCCGAGGGGAGCAGTACTTC | CASSDGGRGEQYF
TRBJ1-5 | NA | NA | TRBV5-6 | TGTGCCAGCAGCCCGGGTCTCGGCAATCAGCCCCAGCATTTT | CASSPGLGNQPQHF
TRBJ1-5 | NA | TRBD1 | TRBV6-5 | TGTGCCAGCCGGGACAGGGGTCAGCCCCAGCATTTT | CASRDRGQPQHF
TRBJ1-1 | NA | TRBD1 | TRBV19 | TGTGCCAGTAGTCCCCGCCCGGACAGGGGAAACACTGAAGCTTTCTTT | CASSPRPDRGNTEAFF
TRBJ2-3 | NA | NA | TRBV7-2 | TGTGCCAGCAGCTTAGTAGAGGGCTACACAGATACGCAGTATTTT | CASSLVEGYTDTQYF
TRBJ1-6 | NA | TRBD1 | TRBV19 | TGTGCCAGTAGTTACGACAGGGGAGGAAATTCACCCCTCCACTTT | CASSYDRGGNSPLHF
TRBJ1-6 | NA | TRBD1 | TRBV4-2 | TGTGCCAGCAGCCCAGACAGGGGCGATAATTCACCCCTCCACTTT | CASSPDRGDNSPLHF
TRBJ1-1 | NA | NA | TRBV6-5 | TGTGCCAGCAGTTACGCAACCGGGACATCCAGTGAAGCTTTCTTT | CASSYATGTSSEAFF
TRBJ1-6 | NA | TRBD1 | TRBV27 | TGTGCCAGCAGTTTAATCGGGGGACAGGGTAGCTCCTATAATTCACCCCTCCACTTT | CASSLIGGQGSSYNSPLHF